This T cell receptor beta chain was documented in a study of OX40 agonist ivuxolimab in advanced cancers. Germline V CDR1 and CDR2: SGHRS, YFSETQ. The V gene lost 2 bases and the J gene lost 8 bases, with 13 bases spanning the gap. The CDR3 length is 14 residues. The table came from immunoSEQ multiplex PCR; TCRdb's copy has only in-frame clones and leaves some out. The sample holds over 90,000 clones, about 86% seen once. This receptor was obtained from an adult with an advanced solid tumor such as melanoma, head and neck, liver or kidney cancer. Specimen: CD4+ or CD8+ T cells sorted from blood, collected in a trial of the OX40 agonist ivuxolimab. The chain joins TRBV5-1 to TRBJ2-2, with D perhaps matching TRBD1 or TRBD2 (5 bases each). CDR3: CASSLGQGVGELFF. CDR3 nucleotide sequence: TGCGCCAGCAGCTTAGGCCAGGGAGTGGGGGAGCTGTTTTTT.